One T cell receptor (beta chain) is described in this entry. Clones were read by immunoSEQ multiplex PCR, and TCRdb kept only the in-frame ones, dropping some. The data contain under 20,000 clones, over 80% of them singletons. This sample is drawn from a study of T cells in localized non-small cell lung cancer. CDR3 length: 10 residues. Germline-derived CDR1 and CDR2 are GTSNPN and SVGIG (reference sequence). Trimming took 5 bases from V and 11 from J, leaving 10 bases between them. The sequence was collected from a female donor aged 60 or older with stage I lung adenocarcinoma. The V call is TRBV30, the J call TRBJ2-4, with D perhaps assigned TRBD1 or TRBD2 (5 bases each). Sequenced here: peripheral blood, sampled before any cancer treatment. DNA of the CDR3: TGTGCCTGGGGGACCAAGGTTCAGTACTTC. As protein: CAWGTKVQYF.